This is a list of T cell receptor beta chains from one sample in a study of cytomegalovirus exposure and HLA in healthy donors. Measured with immunoSEQ multiplex PCR; TCRdb has only the in-frame clones, and not every one. Among 150,000 to 200,000 clones listed, around 77% were seen once. The specimen sequenced was PBMCs. Source of these receptors: a man aged 30 to 39 in good health and CMV-seronegative. The CDR3 runs from the conserved cysteine through the conserved F or W. A D gene is named only where the DNA matches it firmly. Size tells how often a clone was seen (once, few, many) or the class of an expanded clone, and some rows leave it out.

TGTGCCAGCATGGGACTAGCGGGAGGGTCGGTAACCAAAAACATTCAGTACTTC	CASMGLAGGSVTKNIQYF	TRBV11-2	TRBJ2-4	NA	TRBD2
TGTGCCAGCAAGCCACCTACAGGTGCGAACACTGAAGCTTTCTTT	CASKPPTGANTEAFF	TRBV5-4	TRBJ1-1	NA	NA
TGTGCCAGCAGCCGAGGACTAGCGGGTGCAGATACGCAGTATTTT	CASSRGLAGADTQYF	TRBV11-2	TRBJ2-3	NA	TRBD2
TGTGCCAGCGGACAGGGGCAACTACCCCTCTATGGCTACACCTTC	CASGQGQLPLYGYTF	TRBV6-1	TRBJ1-2	NA	TRBD1
TGCGCCAGCAGCTTGGAGGGGGACAGGAATTCACCCCTCCACTTT	CASSLEGDRNSPLHF	TRBV5-1	TRBJ1-6	NA	TRBD1
TGTGCCAGCAGTGAAGTGCAGGGCAGCTATGGCTACACCTTC	CASSEVQGSYGYTF	TRBV6-1	TRBJ1-2	NA	NA
TGTGCCAGCAGCCCGGGACTAGCGCTAGAGACCCAGTACTTC	CASSPGLALETQYF	TRBV5-4	TRBJ2-5	few	TRBD2
TGCAGCGTGCGGGACAGGGGAAGGACTGAAGCTTTCTTT	CSVRDRGRTEAFF	TRBV29-1	TRBJ1-1	NA	TRBD1
TGTGCCAGCAGCCTAAAACAGGGGACCAACTATGGCTACACCTTC	CASSLKQGTNYGYTF	TRBV5-5	TRBJ1-2	NA	TRBD1
TGTGCCAGCAGCTTTCTAGTGAGCTCCTACAATGAGCAGTTCTTC	CASSFLVSSYNEQFF	TRBV7-9	TRBJ2-1	NA	NA
TGTGCCAGCAGTTACCTCGTCGCAGGCCCACTCTACGAGCAGTACTTC	CASSYLVAGPLYEQYF	TRBV6-5	TRBJ2-7	NA	NA
TGTGCCAGCAGCTTAGTGAGCGGCACTGAAGCTTTCTTT	CASSLVSGTEAFF	TRBV7-9	TRBJ1-1	NA	NA
TGCGCCAGCAACCACAGGGCTATGAACACTGAAGCTTTCTTT	CASNHRAMNTEAFF	TRBV23-1	TRBJ1-1	NA	NA
TGTGCCACCAGCAGAGATGGTACAGAAGAGACCCAGTACTTC	CATSRDGTEETQYF	TRBV15	TRBJ2-5	NA	NA
TGTGCCAGCAGCCACCCCGGGAGGTCAGATACGCAGTATTTT	CASSHPGRSDTQYF	TRBV7-3	TRBJ2-3	NA	TRBD2
TGTGCCAGCAGTTCCCCCCCATGGCAGTCCACCGGGGAGCTGTTTTTT	CASSSPPWQSTGELFF	TRBV28	TRBJ2-2	few	NA
TGTGCCAGCTCATCAACTAGCGGTATCTCCTACGAGCAGTACTTC	CASSSTSGISYEQYF	TRBV18	TRBJ2-7	NA	TRBD2
TGTGCCAGCAGGGGCGGGGGCTCCAGCACAGATACGCAGTATTTT	CASRGGGSSTDTQYF	TRBV5-4	TRBJ2-3	NA	NA
TGTGCCAGCAGTTACTCGATGGTAGAATTCAATGAGCAGTTCTTC	CASSYSMVEFNEQFF	TRBV6-5	TRBJ2-1	NA	NA
TGTGCCATCAGTGAGTCCCAGGACAGGGGGCTCCACTTT	CAISESQDRGLHF	TRBV10-3	TRBJ1-6	few	TRBD1